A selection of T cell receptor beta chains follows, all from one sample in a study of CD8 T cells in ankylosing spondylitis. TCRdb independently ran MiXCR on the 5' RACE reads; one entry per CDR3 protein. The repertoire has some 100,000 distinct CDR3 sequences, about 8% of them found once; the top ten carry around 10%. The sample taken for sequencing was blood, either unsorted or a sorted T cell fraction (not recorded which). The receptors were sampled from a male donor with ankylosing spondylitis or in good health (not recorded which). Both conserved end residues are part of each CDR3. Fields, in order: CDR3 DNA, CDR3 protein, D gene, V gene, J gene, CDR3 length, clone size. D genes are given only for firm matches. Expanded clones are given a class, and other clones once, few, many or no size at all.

CDR3 DNA: TGTGCCAGCAGCTTAGGGGGTAGTAGCGAAGAGACCCAGTACTTC
CDR3 protein: CASSLGGSSEETQYF
D gene: .
V gene: TRBV7-8
J gene: TRBJ2-5
CDR3 length: 15
clone size: .

CDR3 DNA: TGCGCCAGCAGCACGCAGGGTAACAATGAGCAGTTCTTC
CDR3 protein: CASSTQGNNEQFF
D gene: .
V gene: TRBV5-1
J gene: TRBJ2-1
CDR3 length: 13
clone size: many

CDR3 DNA: TGTGCCAGCAGCACCATTTCCGGGACAGGGACGGGGGCCAACGTCCTGACTTTC
CDR3 protein: CASSTISGTGTGANVLTF
D gene: TRBD1
V gene: TRBV11-2
J gene: TRBJ2-6
CDR3 length: 18
clone size: .

CDR3 DNA: TGTGCCAGCAGCTTATTTGGGGGGGACAGCAATGGCTACACCTTC
CDR3 protein: CASSLFGGDSNGYTF
D gene: TRBD1
V gene: TRBV7-3
J gene: TRBJ1-2
CDR3 length: 15
clone size: .

CDR3 DNA: TGTGCCAGCAGCGCGGGGGGCCCGGCCCGCGAGCAGTACTTC
CDR3 protein: CASSAGGPAREQYF
D gene: .
V gene: TRBV9
J gene: TRBJ2-7
CDR3 length: 14
clone size: many

CDR3 DNA: TGCAGTGCTAGAGTCACAGGGGCTAGCAATCAGCCCCAGCATTTT
CDR3 protein: CSARVTGASNQPQHF
D gene: TRBD1
V gene: TRBV20-1
J gene: TRBJ1-5
CDR3 length: 15
clone size: few

CDR3 DNA: TGTGCCAGCAGCTTAGTTATTGTAGCGGGAGCCGTCTACGAGCAGTACTTC
CDR3 protein: CASSLVIVAGAVYEQYF
D gene: TRBD2
V gene: TRBV7-9
J gene: TRBJ2-7
CDR3 length: 17
clone size: many

CDR3 DNA: TGCGCCAGCAGCTTGGCCGGGACTAGCGGGAGGGCCCTCGGCGGGGAGCTGTTTTTT
CDR3 protein: CASSLAGTSGRALGGELFF
D gene: TRBD2
V gene: TRBV5-1
J gene: TRBJ2-2
CDR3 length: 19
clone size: many

CDR3 DNA: TGCAGCGTTGAGGGCGAGGGGGCTTGGGAGACCCAGTACTTC
CDR3 protein: CSVEGEGAWETQYF
D gene: TRBD1
V gene: TRBV29-1
J gene: TRBJ2-5
CDR3 length: 14
clone size: many

CDR3 DNA: TGTGCCAGCAGCCAAGATTTACGACTAGCGGCCTACAATGAGCAGTTCTTC
CDR3 protein: CASSQDLRLAAYNEQFF
D gene: TRBD2
V gene: TRBV14
J gene: TRBJ2-1
CDR3 length: 17
clone size: .

CDR3 DNA: TGTGCCTGGAGTGGATGGGGTCCGGGTGGCTACACCTTC
CDR3 protein: CAWSGWGPGGYTF
D gene: .
V gene: TRBV30
J gene: TRBJ1-2
CDR3 length: 13
clone size: many

CDR3 DNA: TGTGCCAGCAGTTTCTCTGTGGGCCCATACGAGCAGTACTTC
CDR3 protein: CASSFSVGPYEQYF
D gene: .
V gene: TRBV27
J gene: TRBJ2-7
CDR3 length: 14
clone size: many

CDR3 DNA: TGCAGCCACCGTGAAGGGGGAACTGAAGCTTTCTTT
CDR3 protein: CSHREGGTEAFF
D gene: .
V gene: TRBV29-1
J gene: TRBJ1-1
CDR3 length: 12
clone size: .

CDR3 DNA: TGTGCCAGCAGCCCCCGGGTAGATGAACAAGCTTTCTTT
CDR3 protein: CASSPRVDEQAFF
D gene: .
V gene: TRBV14
J gene: TRBJ1-1
CDR3 length: 13
clone size: many

CDR3 DNA: TGTGCCAGCAGCTTAGCCCTTGGGACAGGGCCCTGTAGCAATCAGCCCCAGCATTTT
CDR3 protein: CASSLALGTGPCSNQPQHF
D gene: TRBD1
V gene: TRBV7-2
J gene: TRBJ1-5
CDR3 length: 19
clone size: .

CDR3 DNA: TGTGCCAGCAGCTTGGGGCGGGCGAGCACAGATACGCAGTATTTT
CDR3 protein: CASSLGRASTDTQYF
D gene: .
V gene: TRBV2
J gene: TRBJ2-3
CDR3 length: 15
clone size: many

CDR3 DNA: TGCAGTGCTAGCCCCCACAGGGGACTGAACACTGAAGCTTTCTTT
CDR3 protein: CSASPHRGLNTEAFF
D gene: TRBD1
V gene: TRBV20-1
J gene: TRBJ1-1
CDR3 length: 15
clone size: many

CDR3 DNA: TGCGCCAGCAGCCAAGGGGTGGTTGACAAGAACTATGGCTACACCTTC
CDR3 protein: CASSQGVVDKNYGYTF
D gene: .
V gene: TRBV4-3
J gene: TRBJ1-2
CDR3 length: 16
clone size: many

CDR3 DNA: TGCAGCGCAGGACTACTCCAAGAGACCCAGTACTTC
CDR3 protein: CSAGLLQETQYF
D gene: .
V gene: TRBV29-1
J gene: TRBJ2-5
CDR3 length: 12
clone size: many

CDR3 DNA: TGTGCCATTGGGACTAGCGGGACCTACAATGAGCAGTTCTTC
CDR3 protein: CAIGTSGTYNEQFF
D gene: TRBD2
V gene: TRBV10-3
J gene: TRBJ2-1
CDR3 length: 14
clone size: few

CDR3 DNA: TGTGCCAGTGGGCCATGGAACAGGGATGAAAAACTGTTTTTT
CDR3 protein: CASGPWNRDEKLFF
D gene: .
V gene: TRBV12-3/TRBV12-4
J gene: TRBJ1-4
CDR3 length: 14
clone size: many

CDR3 DNA: TGTGCCAGTGCTTGGGACTCCACGGGGGAGACCCAGTACTTC
CDR3 protein: CASAWDSTGETQYF
D gene: .
V gene: TRBV2
J gene: TRBJ2-5
CDR3 length: 14
clone size: .

CDR3 DNA: TGTGCCAGCAGCTCGGGGACAGGGGGCTATGAAGCTTTCTTT
CDR3 protein: CASSSGTGGYEAFF
D gene: TRBD1
V gene: TRBV7-2
J gene: TRBJ1-1
CDR3 length: 14
clone size: many

CDR3 DNA: TGTGCCAGCAGTGAAACCATCCGACAGGGGAAGAGCAATGAGCAGTTCTTC
CDR3 protein: CASSETIRQGKSNEQFF
D gene: TRBD1
V gene: TRBV2
J gene: TRBJ2-1
CDR3 length: 17
clone size: once

CDR3 DNA: TGTGCCAGTAGTATAGGTACAGCCACTGGGCAGTTCTTC
CDR3 protein: CASSIGTATGQFF
D gene: .
V gene: TRBV19
J gene: TRBJ2-1
CDR3 length: 13
clone size: many

CDR3 DNA: TGTGCCAGCAGTTTAGGGGTCCTAACCTACGAGCAGTACTTC
CDR3 protein: CASSLGVLTYEQYF
D gene: .
V gene: TRBV12-3/TRBV12-4
J gene: TRBJ2-7
CDR3 length: 14
clone size: many

CDR3 DNA: TGCAGCGTTGTAGCGGTAGATACGCAGTATTTT
CDR3 protein: CSVVAVDTQYF
D gene: .
V gene: TRBV29-1
J gene: TRBJ2-3
CDR3 length: 11
clone size: .

CDR3 DNA: TGTGCCAGCAGCTTAGGCACCACAGATACCTACGAGCAGTACTTC
CDR3 protein: CASSLGTTDTYEQYF
D gene: .
V gene: TRBV7-2
J gene: TRBJ2-7
CDR3 length: 15
clone size: .

CDR3 DNA: TGTGCCAGCAGCCATCGACAGGGTAACTACGTCCTGACTTTC
CDR3 protein: CASSHRQGNYVLTF
D gene: TRBD1
V gene: TRBV11-1
J gene: TRBJ2-6
CDR3 length: 14
clone size: many

CDR3 DNA: TGTGCCAGCCGAAACGGGGCTAGCGGGGGCACGAGGATACAGACCCAGTACTTC
CDR3 protein: CASRNGASGGTRIQTQYF
D gene: TRBD2
V gene: TRBV6-1
J gene: TRBJ2-5
CDR3 length: 18
clone size: many

CDR3 DNA: TGTGCCAGCAGCTTAATCAGGGTTGGCATTCAGTACTTC
CDR3 protein: CASSLIRVGIQYF
D gene: .
V gene: TRBV7-9
J gene: TRBJ2-4
CDR3 length: 13
clone size: .

CDR3 DNA: TGTGCCAGCAGCTTAGGGGGCAGCCCCACAGATACGCAGTATTTT
CDR3 protein: CASSLGGSPTDTQYF
D gene: .
V gene: TRBV11-2
J gene: TRBJ2-3
CDR3 length: 15
clone size: many

CDR3 DNA: TGTGCCAGCAGCCACCTCGGACCCCAGCATTTT
CDR3 protein: CASSHLGPQHF
D gene: .
V gene: TRBV6-2/TRBV6-3
J gene: TRBJ1-5
CDR3 length: 11
clone size: many

CDR3 DNA: TGCAGCGTTGAACGGGACAGGGCTTTCTATGGCTACACCTTC
CDR3 protein: CSVERDRAFYGYTF
D gene: TRBD1
V gene: TRBV29-1
J gene: TRBJ1-2
CDR3 length: 14
clone size: many

CDR3 DNA: TGCAGTGCGCCCGGACAGGGGAGCGACGAGCAGTACTTC
CDR3 protein: CSAPGQGSDEQYF
D gene: TRBD1
V gene: TRBV20-1
J gene: TRBJ2-7
CDR3 length: 13
clone size: many

CDR3 DNA: TGTGCCAGCAGCTCGGTGGGCACCTATGGCTACACCTTC
CDR3 protein: CASSSVGTYGYTF
D gene: .
V gene: TRBV7-8
J gene: TRBJ1-2
CDR3 length: 13
clone size: many

CDR3 DNA: TGCGCCAGCAGCTTGGCCCAGTACTCTGGAAACACCATATATTTT
CDR3 protein: CASSLAQYSGNTIYF
D gene: .
V gene: TRBV5-1
J gene: TRBJ1-3
CDR3 length: 15
clone size: .

CDR3 DNA: TGTGCCAGCACCCTGGGAACAGGGGAAATCGAGCAGTACTTC
CDR3 protein: CASTLGTGEIEQYF
D gene: TRBD1
V gene: TRBV6-1
J gene: TRBJ2-7
CDR3 length: 14
clone size: many

CDR3 DNA: TGTGCTAGTGGTTTCCGACTAGCGGGGGGCCACAATGAGCAGTTCTTC
CDR3 protein: CASGFRLAGGHNEQFF
D gene: TRBD2
V gene: TRBV12-5
J gene: TRBJ2-1
CDR3 length: 16
clone size: many

CDR3 DNA: TGTGCCAGCAGTCCCCTAGTCACTTACTCCTACAATGAGCAGTTCTTC
CDR3 protein: CASSPLVTYSYNEQFF
D gene: .
V gene: TRBV28
J gene: TRBJ2-1
CDR3 length: 16
clone size: few

CDR3 DNA: TGTGCCAGCAGCTCCCAGGGGACCGGTGAGCAGTTCTTC
CDR3 protein: CASSSQGTGEQFF
D gene: .
V gene: TRBV7-2
J gene: TRBJ2-1
CDR3 length: 13
clone size: many

CDR3 DNA: TGTGCCAGCAGTTTCGGGACAGGGGACCACGAGCAGTACTTC
CDR3 protein: CASSFGTGDHEQYF
D gene: TRBD1
V gene: TRBV28
J gene: TRBJ2-7
CDR3 length: 14
clone size: many

CDR3 DNA: TGCAGCGTTGGTGGTCGGGCAGGTCAGCCCCAGCATTTT
CDR3 protein: CSVGGRAGQPQHF
D gene: .
V gene: TRBV29-1
J gene: TRBJ1-5
CDR3 length: 13
clone size: many

CDR3 DNA: TGTGCCAGCTCCCCGGGAGGTCAATTCGAGCAGTACTTC
CDR3 protein: CASSPGGQFEQYF
D gene: TRBD2
V gene: TRBV18
J gene: TRBJ2-7
CDR3 length: 13
clone size: few

CDR3 DNA: TGCAGCGTTGCGACAGCCTCTGGAAACACCATATATTTT
CDR3 protein: CSVATASGNTIYF
D gene: .
V gene: TRBV29-1
J gene: TRBJ1-3
CDR3 length: 13
clone size: many

CDR3 DNA: TGCGCCAGCAGCCAAGGGCTAGATACGCAGTATTTT
CDR3 protein: CASSQGLDTQYF
D gene: .
V gene: TRBV4-1
J gene: TRBJ2-3
CDR3 length: 12
clone size: many

CDR3 DNA: TGCGCCAGCAGCCAAGATTGGGATTCGTACCAAGAGACCCAGTACTTC
CDR3 protein: CASSQDWDSYQETQYF
D gene: .
V gene: TRBV4-3
J gene: TRBJ2-5
CDR3 length: 16
clone size: few

CDR3 DNA: TGTGCCAGCAGCAAACCTCTCAAGGGTCCGGGGCCCTTGCAAGAGACCCAGTACTTC
CDR3 protein: CASSKPLKGPGPLQETQYF
D gene: .
V gene: TRBV21-1
J gene: TRBJ2-5
CDR3 length: 19
clone size: many

CDR3 DNA: TGCGCCGGCAGCCAAGCGGACAGGGATGGCGATACGCAGTATTTT
CDR3 protein: CAGSQADRDGDTQYF
D gene: TRBD1
V gene: TRBV4-3
J gene: TRBJ2-3
CDR3 length: 15
clone size: .

CDR3 DNA: TGTGCCAGCATCCCCGTTCGGAATGAGCAGTTCTTC
CDR3 protein: CASIPVRNEQFF
D gene: .
V gene: TRBV7-2
J gene: TRBJ2-1
CDR3 length: 12
clone size: many

CDR3 DNA: TGTGCCATCAGCGGACAGTACAATGAGCAGTTCTTC
CDR3 protein: CAISGQYNEQFF
D gene: .
V gene: TRBV10-3
J gene: TRBJ2-1
CDR3 length: 12
clone size: many

CDR3 DNA: TGTGCCACCGTTCTTCGTTGGTCTAGCGGAATCTACGAGCAGTACTTC
CDR3 protein: CATVLRWSSGIYEQYF
D gene: TRBD2
V gene: TRBV24-1
J gene: TRBJ2-7
CDR3 length: 16
clone size: few

CDR3 DNA: TGTGCCAGCAGTCCCAGACAGGGTAGCTCCTACAATGAGCAGTTCTTC
CDR3 protein: CASSPRQGSSYNEQFF
D gene: TRBD1
V gene: TRBV6-2/TRBV6-3
J gene: TRBJ2-1
CDR3 length: 16
clone size: many

CDR3 DNA: TGTGCCAGCAGGGGACAGGGGGGTCAGCCCCAGCATTTT
CDR3 protein: CASRGQGGQPQHF
D gene: TRBD1
V gene: TRBV12-3/TRBV12-4
J gene: TRBJ1-5
CDR3 length: 13
clone size: many

CDR3 DNA: TGTGCCAGCAGTTACGCCGCAGACACTGAAGCTTTCTTT
CDR3 protein: CASSYAADTEAFF
D gene: .
V gene: TRBV6-6
J gene: TRBJ1-1
CDR3 length: 13
clone size: many

CDR3 DNA: TGTGCCAGCAGGCAGGGGTGGACCACTGAAGCTTTCTTT
CDR3 protein: CASRQGWTTEAFF
D gene: .
V gene: TRBV7-9
J gene: TRBJ1-1
CDR3 length: 13
clone size: many

CDR3 DNA: TGTGCCAGCAGCGCCCGGGACAGCGCATTTAGACTGTTTTTT
CDR3 protein: CASSARDSAFRLFF
D gene: TRBD1
V gene: TRBV5-5
J gene: TRBJ1-4
CDR3 length: 14
clone size: many

CDR3 DNA: TGCAGCGTGCGCCCCGGGGGAGGGGGGATTGAAGCTTTCTTT
CDR3 protein: CSVRPGGGGIEAFF
D gene: .
V gene: TRBV29-1
J gene: TRBJ1-1
CDR3 length: 14
clone size: many

CDR3 DNA: TGCAGTGCCATGATCCCCGCGGTTTACGGTTCTCCTCAGCCCCAGCATTTT
CDR3 protein: CSAMIPAVYGSPQPQHF
D gene: .
V gene: TRBV20-1
J gene: TRBJ1-5
CDR3 length: 17
clone size: few